What follows are 5 T cell receptor beta chains derived from one specimen sequenced in a study of cytomegalovirus exposure and HLA in healthy donors. The PCR employed 60 Vbeta primers together with 13 Jbeta primers. The table came from immunoSEQ multiplex PCR; TCRdb's copy has only in-frame clones and leaves some out. The data contain 95,000 to 150,000 clones, roughly 80% of them seen just once; the ten biggest clones take up about 1.5%. The material sequenced was PBMCs. Every receptor here comes from a woman between 18 and 30 years old in good health and CMV-seronegative.

This chain uses TRBV19 with TRBJ2-6; D unclear. CDR3 length: 14 residues. The V and J ends lost 2 bases and 2 bases respectively, with 4 bases between them. Germline values: CDR1 LNHDA, CDR2 SQIVND (reference sequence). The CDR3 loop is CASSILAGANVLTF. In DNA form, the CDR3 reads TGTGCCAGTAGTATATTAGCTGGGGCCAACGTCCTGACTTTC.

The chain employs TRBV5-4 and TRBJ2-7; TRBD2 matches at 7 bases. The CDR3 runs 16 residues. CDR1 is SGHNT, CDR2 YYREEE, per germline (reference sequence). V shed 0 bases, J shed 4 bases, and the junction held 10 bases outside the gene matches. The CDR3 reads CASSLVGSGAIYEQYF. CDR3 DNA: TGTGCCAGCAGCTTGGTAGGCAGCGGGGCTATTTACGAGCAGTACTTC.

This clone was found once. The genes are TRBV10-3 and TRBJ2-1; tentatively, D is TRBD2 (5 bases). V dropped 4 bases and J dropped 0 bases, with 16 bases sitting between them. The CDR3 length is 17 residues. CDR1 and CDR2 (germline): ENHRY, SYGVKD. The CDR3 DNA reads as TGTGCCATCAGTGTCCCACCCGGGAAAAGCTCCTACAATGAGCAGTTCTTC. Its protein product is CAISVPPGKSSYNEQFF.

The gene calls are TRBV7-2 and TRBJ1-2, with D uncertain. V lost 5 bases and J 4 bases, leaving 20 bases between the germline ends. Per germline, CDR1 SGHTA and CDR2 FQGNSA. The CDR3 loop spans 16 amino acids. CDR3 loop: CASSKNPSRASYGYTF. CDR3 nucleotide sequence: TGTGCCAGCAGCAAAAACCCCTCGAGGGCCTCCTATGGCTACACCTTC.

V is TRBV7-8 and J is TRBJ2-5; a possible D gene is TRBD2 (6 bases). This CDR3 is 15 amino acids long. CDR1 is SGHVS and CDR2 is FQNEAQ in the germline V gene. V lost 5 bases to trimming and J lost 6 bases, with 19 bases between them. Written as DNA, the CDR3 is TGTGCCAGCAGCGGGCCCTTGAGGGGAGGAAAGACCCAGTACTTC. Translated, it gives CASSGPLRGGKTQYF.